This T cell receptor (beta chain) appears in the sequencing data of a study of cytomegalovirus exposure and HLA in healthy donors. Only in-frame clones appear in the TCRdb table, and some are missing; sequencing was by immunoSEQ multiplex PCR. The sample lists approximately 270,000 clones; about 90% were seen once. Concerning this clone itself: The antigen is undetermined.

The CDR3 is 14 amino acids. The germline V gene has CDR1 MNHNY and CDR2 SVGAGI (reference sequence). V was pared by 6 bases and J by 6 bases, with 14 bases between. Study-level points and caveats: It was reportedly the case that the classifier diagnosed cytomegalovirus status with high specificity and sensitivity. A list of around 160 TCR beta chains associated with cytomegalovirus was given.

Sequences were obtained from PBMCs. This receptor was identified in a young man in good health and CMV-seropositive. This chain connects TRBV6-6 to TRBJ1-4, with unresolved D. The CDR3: CASSPRVQDEKLFF. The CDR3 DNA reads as TGTGCCAGCAGCCCTCGGGTGCAGGATGAAAAACTGTTTTTT.